This T cell receptor beta chain was recovered during a study of beta chain features in type 1 diabetes. Reverse transcribing all isolated RNA meant expressed TCRB transcripts were sequenced. Some clones are missing from TCRdb's copy, which holds only in-frame ones; the method was immunoSEQ multiplex PCR. This sample has 300,000 to 450,000 clones, with about 20% found just once. The sequence derives from a woman aged 18 to 35 in good health. Sequencing input: naive CD4+ T cells from blood.

Here the CDR3 DNA reads TGTGCCTTATTGGGGCTCACAGATACGCAGTATTTT. Translated, it gives CALLGLTDTQYF. V gene TRBV2 combines with J gene TRBJ2-3; tentatively, D is TRBD1 (5 bases). The CDR3 totals 12 residues. Deletions cut 11 bases from V and 2 bases from J, with 11 bases between. Germline assignment: CDR1 SNHLY and CDR2 FYNNEI.